What follows are 14 T cell receptor beta chains derived from one specimen sequenced in a study of T cell clones after liver transplantation (dated by TCRdb to 2018 to 2020). Receptors were amplified or captured by the immunoSEQ multiplex PCR assay. TCRdb carries this immuneACCESS record with in-frame sequences only. Its versions omit some clonotypes, under half of them owing to an unresolved V gene in the studies checked, with the rest unexplained. In this sample the table shows about 80,000 clones, about 82% of which occur a single time. The ten largest clonotypes hold 0.4% to 0.6% of the sample. Sequencing was performed on CD4+ T cells from blood, taken approximately 3.5 years after liver transplant. These receptors all stem from a human patient who received a liver transplant. After a transplant, not all T cells may be the patient's own; some may come from the graft donor.

The chain recombines TRBV5-4 with TRBJ2-5, with D unresolved. CDR3 size: 17 residues. Germline V gene data show CDR1 as SGHNT and CDR2 as YYREEE (reference sequence). The ends were cut back, 4 bases at V and 4 bases at J, with 23 bases in the middle. CDR3 sequence: CASSLTAGPSLGETQYF. The CDR3 DNA sequence: TGTGCCAGCAGCCTCACAGCCGGGCCTTCGTTGGGAGAGACCCAGTACTTC.

The CDR3 sequence: CASSLVPGRGYTF. The CDR3 nucleotides are TGTGCCAGCAGCTTAGTCCCGGGTCGGGGCTACACCTTC. The rearrangement links TRBV11-2 to TRBJ1-2; D is unclear. Between the trimmed V and J ends, which lost 1 base and 8 bases, there was a span of 11 bases. Germline V gene data show CDR1 as SGHAT and CDR2 as FQNNGV. The CDR3 consists of 13 residues.

This chain connects TRBV5-1 to TRBJ2-7; 9 bases line up with TRBD1. The V segment lost 3 bases and the J segment 6 bases; nucleotides outside the gene matches: 10. Germline V gene data show CDR1 as SGHRS and CDR2 as YFSETQ. This CDR3 is built from 15 residues. CDR3 sequence (DNA): TGCGCCAGCAGCTCTGGACAGGGGACAGGAGGCGAGCAGTACTTC. Protein: CASSSGQGTGGEQYF.

The V gene is TRBV18, the J gene TRBJ1-3; TRBD1 might be the D (6 bases). The CDR3 contains 15 residues. Germline V gene lookup returns CDR1 KGHSH and CDR2 LQKENI. V lost 3 bases and J lost 0, with 9 bases in between. CDR3 bases: TGTGCCAGCTCACCTGGACAGATCTCTGGAAACACCATATATTTT. As protein: CASSPGQISGNTIYF. Full variable domain (outside the CDR3, taken from reference TRBV18 and TRBJ1-3): NAGVMQNPRHLVRRRGQEARLRCSPMKGHSHVYWYRQLPEEGLKFMVYLQKENIIDESGMPKERFSAEFPKEGPSILRIQQVVRGDSAAYFCASSPGQISGNTIYFGEGSWLTVV.

This clone is labeled as medium-sized. The CDR3 loop is CASNTGLKDTQYF. In nucleotides, the CDR3 is TGTGCCAGCAATACCGGGTTGAAAGATACGCAGTATTTT. V is TRBV28 and J is TRBJ2-3; D not certain. This CDR3 comprises 13 residues. The germline gives CDR1 MDHEN, CDR2 SYDVKM. V shed 7 bases and J shed 5 bases, with 13 bases lying between them.

This clone was seen once. CDR3 in DNA: TGTGCCAGCAGCTTAACACAGGGGGCTTACGAGCAGTACTTC. This codes for CASSLTQGAYEQYF. V is TRBV7-3 and J is TRBJ2-7, with 9 bases lining up with TRBD1. The trim removed 0 bases at V and 4 bases at J, leaving 1 base unmatched. The CDR3 is made up of 14 amino acids. Germline assignment: CDR1 SGHTA and CDR2 FQGTGA. The full variable domain, with the rest looked up from reference TRBV7-3 and TRBJ2-7, is GAGVSQTPSNKVTEKGKYVELRCDPISGHTALYWYRQSLGQGPEFLIYFQGTGAADDSGLPNDRFFAVRPEGSVSTLKIQRTERGDSAVYLCASSLTQGAYEQYFGPGTRLTVT.

This clone turned up a few times. The chain joins TRBV5-4 to TRBJ2-1, with 8 bases fitting TRBD2. The CDR3 covers 15 residues. The germline gives CDR1 SGHNT, CDR2 YYREEE (reference sequence). V shed 4 bases and J 6 bases; nucleotides not matched to a gene: 9. The CDR3 region is CASSPAAGGINEQFF. CDR3 nucleotides: TGTGCCAGCAGCCCGGCCGCGGGAGGAATCAATGAGCAGTTCTTC.

The CDR3 here is CASSLSEGNTEAFF. The CDR3 bases are TGTGCCAGCTCACTTTCAGAGGGGAACACTGAAGCTTTCTTT. The chain uses TRBV18 and TRBJ1-1, with no clear D. V gave up 4 bases and J gave up 1 base, with 10 bases separating them. The CDR3 runs to 14 residues. Germline V gene data show CDR1 as KGHSH and CDR2 as LQKENI. The complete variable domain, with remaining parts taken from reference TRBV18 and TRBJ1-1, reads NAGVMQNPRHLVRRRGQEARLRCSPMKGHSHVYWYRQLPEEGLKFMVYLQKENIIDESGMPKERFSAEFPKEGPSILRIQQVVRGDSAAYFCASSLSEGNTEAFFGQGTRLTVV.

J is TRBJ2-3 and V is TRBV4-1, with D perhaps TRBD1 or TRBD2 (7 bases each). Germline CDR1 reads MGHRA; CDR2 reads YSYEKL. Between the trimmed V and J ends, which lost 0 bases and 6 bases, there was a span of 16 bases. This CDR3 comprises 16 residues. In DNA form, the CDR3 reads TGCGCCAGCAGCCAAGAAGCGAGGCAGGGGGGGGATACGCAGTATTTT. As protein: CASSQEARQGGDTQYF.

Comments on this clone: Because the CDR3's place on the DNA is in doubt, the DNA is left out and the CDR3 is given as listed by TCRdb. This rearrangement joins TRBV21-1 to TRBJ2-3; TRBD2 is the table's D call and was not checked against the DNA. TRBV21-1 is recorded as a pseudogene. A total of 22 residues make up the CDR3, ends included. The CDR3 loop is CASSKAWYGFGGGANSTDTQYF.

CDR3 in amino acids: CASSFPLTGTMMNTEAFF. The CDR3 nucleotides are TGTGCCAGCAGTTTCCCCCTGACAGGGACAATGATGAACACTGAAGCTTTCTTT. The chain recombines TRBV28 with TRBJ1-1; the match to TRBD1 covers 7 bases. The CDR3 is 18 residues long. Germline-derived CDR1 and CDR2 are MDHEN and SYDVKM. V lost 3 bases to trimming and J lost 0 bases; unmatched junction nucleotides: 13.

This clone was observed many times. This chain connects TRBV7-6 to TRBJ2-3; D possibly corresponds to TRBD1 (5 bases). The CDR3 runs to 14 residues. Germline V gene data show CDR1 as SGHVS and CDR2 as FNYEAQ. V was shortened by 3 bases and J by 9 bases, with 16 bases between the two germline ends. The CDR3 region is CASSLRQIADTQYF. DNA for the CDR3: TGTGCCAGCAGCTTGAGACAGATAGCCGACACGCAGTATTTT.

The rearrangement uses TRBV4-3 and TRBJ2-7; no clear D gene. Between the trimmed V and J ends, which lost 0 bases and 2 bases, there was a span of 11 bases. Germline assignment: CDR1 LGHNA and CDR2 YSLEER. The length of the CDR3 is 15 residues. CDR3 bases: TGCGCCAGCAGCCAAGAGTCTGTACCCACCTACGAGCAGTACTTC. Its protein product is CASSQESVPTYEQYF.

The genes are TRBV30 and TRBJ1-1; D call uncertain. Germline V gene data show CDR1 as GTSNPN and CDR2 as SVGIG (reference sequence). Trimming shortened V by 7 bases and J by 5 bases, and 11 bases separated the two germline ends. The CDR3 consists of 11 residues. CDR3 residues: CASTRRTEAFF. For the CDR3, the DNA is TGTGCCTCCACGAGGCGGACTGAAGCTTTCTTT.